The 23 T cell receptor beta chains reported below all come from one sample, sequenced in a study of monozygotic twins with inflammatory bowel disease. Each CDR3 protein gets one entry in TCRdb, which reprocessed the 5' RACE reads and gives no DNA. Found here are some 330,000 distinct CDR3 sequences; the top ten clones hold over 5%. Input material: blood. These receptors all stem from a human donor with ulcerative colitis or Crohn's disease, or a healthy co-twin of an affected twin (not recorded which).

The chain joins TRBV7-8 to TRBJ2-1; TCRdb indicates TRBD2, and absent DNA this call remains unverified. Germline V gene data show CDR1 as SGHVS and CDR2 as FQNEAQ. This CDR3 region has 14 residues. The CDR3 region is CASRRRGTSLGQFF. The full variable domain, rest sourced from reference TRBV7-8 and TRBJ2-1, is GAGVSQSPRYKVAKRGQDVALRCDPISGHVSLFWYQQALGQGPEFLTYFQNEAQLDKSGLPSDRFFAERPEGSVSTLKIQRTQQEDSAVYLCASRRRGTSLGQFFGPGTRLTVL.

The rearrangement joins TRBV7-2 to TRBJ2-7; TCRdb indicates TRBD1, and absent DNA this call remains unverified. The CDR3 runs 14 residues. From germline, CDR1 is SGHTA and CDR2 FQGNSA. Here the CDR3 reads CASKSGGSSYEQYF.

CDR3 loop: CAISPNGGQDREAFF. This chain joins TRBV10-3 and TRBJ1-1; TCRdb reports TRBD1, a call that lacks DNA to check it against. In germline, CDR1 is ENHRY, CDR2 SYGVKD. The CDR3 covers 15 residues.

This chain uses TRBV5-5 with TRBJ2-7; TCRdb outputs TRBD1, but without DNA this stays unchecked. The CDR3 spans 13 residues. The germline CDR1 and CDR2 sequences are SGHKS and YYEKEE (reference sequence). The chain's CDR3 is CASSRWTGTEQYF.

The chain uses TRBV29-1 and TRBJ2-5. This CDR3 has 13 residues. CDR1 SQVTM and CDR2 ANQGSEA come from the germline V gene. The CDR3 reads CSAHAESQETQYF.

The chain combines TRBV28 with TRBJ2-5; TCRdb selects TRBD2, and the lack of DNA leaves this call unchecked. The germline gives CDR1 MDHEN, CDR2 SYDVKM. The CDR3 sequence is 14 residues long. The CDR3 sequence: CASSLQRGQETQYF.

This chain connects TRBV27 to TRBJ2-1; TCRdb proposes TRBD1, but this gene call is untestable without DNA. This CDR3 comprises 15 residues. Germline lookup yields CDR1 MNHEY and CDR2 SMNVEV (reference sequence). The CDR3 region is CASISVQASGREQFF.

The J gene is TRBJ2-1, the V gene TRBV24-1. In germline, CDR1 is KGHDR, CDR2 SFDVKD. The CDR3 has 13 amino acids. The CDR3 spells CATSEKGYNEQFF.

The chain links TRBV28 to TRBJ2-7; the D call of TRBD1 rests on TCRdb alone, since no DNA is present to check it. There are 15 residues in the CDR3. Per germline, CDR1 MDHEN and CDR2 SYDVKM. Here the CDR3 reads CASSLPGTGVVEQYF.

The gene calls are TRBV12-3 or TRBV12-4 and TRBJ1-2. The length of the CDR3 is 13 residues. CDR3 sequence reads: CASSFDTLYGYTF.

The chain links TRBV7-7 to TRBJ2-2; the TCRdb D gene call, TRBD1, has no DNA to confirm it. The germline V gene encodes CDR1 SSHAT and CDR2 FNYEAQ (reference sequence). The CDR3 spans 15 residues. This CDR3 reads CASSSRQGSTGELFF.

The chain couples TRBV10-3 to TRBJ1-6; the TCRdb call, TRBD1, lacks DNA for checking. Germline loops: CDR1 ENHRY, CDR2 SYGVKD. This CDR3 is 13 amino acids long. The CDR3 protein is CAIRGGDNSPLHF.

J is TRBJ2-7 and V is TRBV9. Germline V lookup: CDR1 SGDLS, CDR2 YYNGEE. The CDR3 extends over 15 amino acids. CDR3 sequence reads: CASSVDGNYSYEQYF.

This chain uses TRBV28 with TRBJ1-1. Germline V gene sequence: CDR1 MDHEN, CDR2 SYDVKM. The CDR3 length is 15 residues. CDR3 residues: CATGQVGGTGTEAFF.

The V call is TRBV6-5, the J call TRBJ2-2; TCRdb gives TRBD2 as the D gene, but with no DNA this cannot be confirmed. CDR1 is MNHEY, CDR2 SVGAGI, per germline. The CDR3 is 14 amino acids. This chain's CDR3 is CASSYSALTGELFF.

The rearrangement uses TRBV5-1 and TRBJ2-2. Looked up from germline, CDR1 is SGHRS and CDR2 is YFSETQ. The CDR3 totals 13 residues. CDR3 in amino acids: CASRTDNTGELFF.

This chain joins TRBV3-1 and TRBJ1-5; TCRdb's assignment of TRBD1 cannot be checked, as there is no DNA. There are 13 residues in the CDR3. Germline lookup yields CDR1 LGHDT and CDR2 YNNKEL (reference sequence). The CDR3 loop is CASSHQGDQPQHF.

The rearrangement links TRBV3-1 to TRBJ2-1; TCRdb proposes TRBD2, but this gene call is untestable without DNA. The CDR3 sequence is 14 residues long. CDR1 is LGHDT, CDR2 YNNKEL, per germline (reference sequence). CDR3 sequence reads: CASRRLADHNEQFF.

V gene TRBV12-3 or TRBV12-4 combines with J gene TRBJ1-2; there is no DNA to check the TCRdb D call of TRBD1. This CDR3 contains 15 residues. The CDR3 reads CASSLGMLWGDGYTF.

The chain recombines TRBV20-1 with TRBJ2-7; TCRdb's D gene call, TRBD1, goes unchecked for lack of DNA. The CDR3 runs 13 residues. The germline V gene has CDR1 DFQATT and CDR2 SNEGSKA (reference sequence). The CDR3 spells CSARTGLTYEQYF.

This chain connects TRBV7-2 to TRBJ2-7; checking the TCRdb D call of TRBD2 is not possible without DNA. The germline CDR1 and CDR2 sequences are SGHTA and FQGNSA. The CDR3 extends over 13 amino acids. CDR3 sequence reads: CASSLLADYEQYF. Full variable domain (missing parts from reference TRBV7-2 and TRBJ2-7): GAGVSQSPSNKVTEKGKDVELRCDPISGHTALYWYRQSLGQGLEFLIYFQGNSAPDKSGLPSDRFSAERTGGSVSTLTIQRTQQEDSAVYLCASSLLADYEQYFGPGTRLTVT.

The chain has TRBV20-1 and TRBJ2-4; TCRdb proposes TRBD2, but this gene call is untestable without DNA. CDR3 length: 15 residues. The germline V gene has CDR1 DFQATT and CDR2 SNEGSKA (reference sequence). The CDR3 loop is CSAKSVAGGKNIQYF.

The rearrangement joins TRBV7-2 to TRBJ2-7; TCRdb's assignment of TRBD1 cannot be checked, as there is no DNA. In germline, CDR1 is SGHTA, CDR2 FQGNSA. The CDR3 covers 14 residues. The CDR3 protein is CASSRASRGYEQYF.